These T cell receptor beta chains were read from a single sample in a study of T cells in narcolepsy. Profiling relied on immunoSEQ multiplex PCR, and the TCRdb table lists in-frame clones only, not all of them. Of fewer than 30,000 clones listed, roughly 85% were seen once; the top ten hold 1.3%. Sample: CD45RA- memory CD4+ T cells from PBMCs. These receptors originate from a human donor with narcolepsy. CDR3s include the opening cysteine and the closing phenylalanine or tryptophan.

V gene	CDR3 length	J gene	CDR3 protein
TRBV19	14	TRBJ1-3	CASSGGFSGNTIYF
TRBV28	14	TRBJ2-3	CASSFVAGGDTQYF
TRBV5-1	14	TRBJ1-6	CASSIRQGNSPLHF
TRBV29-1	14	TRBJ2-6	CSVGGLTGANVLTF
TRBV11-2	15	TRBJ2-7	CASSLETGGSREQYF
TRBV25-1	14	TRBJ1-1	CASSSGGRSTEAFF
TRBV7-9	16	TRBJ2-7	CASSLKLAEPNYEQYF
TRBV4-2	16	TRBJ1-5	CASSQGTGFSNQPQHF
TRBV6-1	13	TRBJ1-5	CASNSRGDQPQHF
TRBV6-6	15	TRBJ1-6	CASRDKGSYNSPLHF